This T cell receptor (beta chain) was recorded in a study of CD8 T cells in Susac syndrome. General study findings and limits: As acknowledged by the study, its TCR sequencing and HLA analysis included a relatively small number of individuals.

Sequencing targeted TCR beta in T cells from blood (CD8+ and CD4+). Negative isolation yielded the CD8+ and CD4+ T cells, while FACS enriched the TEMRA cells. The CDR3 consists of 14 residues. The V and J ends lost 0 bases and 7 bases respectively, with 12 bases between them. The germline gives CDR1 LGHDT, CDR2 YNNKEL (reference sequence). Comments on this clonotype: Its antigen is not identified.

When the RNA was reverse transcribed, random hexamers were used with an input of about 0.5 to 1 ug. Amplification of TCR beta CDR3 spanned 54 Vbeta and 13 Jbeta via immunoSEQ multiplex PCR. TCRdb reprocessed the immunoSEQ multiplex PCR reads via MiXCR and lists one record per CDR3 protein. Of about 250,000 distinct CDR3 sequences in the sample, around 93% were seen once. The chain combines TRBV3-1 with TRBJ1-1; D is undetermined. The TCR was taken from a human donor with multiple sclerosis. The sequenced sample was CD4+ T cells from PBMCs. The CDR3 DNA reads TGTGCCAGCAGCCAAGATCTTTCGGGGTATGAAGCTTTCTTT. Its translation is CASSQDLSGYEAFF.